This T cell receptor beta chain was identified in a study of CD8+ T cells in alopecia areata. It was cDNA, reverse transcribed from extracted RNA, that served as the sequencing template. The method was immunoSEQ multiplex PCR; TCRdb's version includes in-frame clones alone and lacks a portion of them. The table shows some 170,000 clones, with 59% occurring only once. Germline V gene data show CDR1 as SGHDN and CDR2 as FVKESK. The germline V and J ends were trimmed by 0 bases and 17 bases, with 20 bases remaining between them. This CDR3 has 15 amino acids. This clone was counted only a few times. V is TRBV14 and J is TRBJ1-6; D is perhaps TRBD1 (6 bases). This material consisted of CD4+ T cells sorted from blood, taken at week 0. The receptor's source is a human donor with alopecia areata. The CDR3 DNA follows: TGTGCCAGCAGCCAAGATGGGGGCTCTTTCTCGGTATTCCACTTT. Translated: CASSQDGGSFSVFHF.